This section outlines one T cell receptor (beta chain) sequence together with its context. Its target is unknown. The data stem from a study of T cells in localized non-small cell lung cancer. Findings and caveats of the study: Patients showing higher blood T cell density tended to see longer overall survival. Adjacent lung had a median around 60 of the 100 largest tumor clones. Sequencing was limited to one tumor region, leaving the possibility of heterogeneity open. Maximal T cell clonality occurred in uninvolved adjacent lung, with tumor ranking below it.

The CDR3 totals 13 residues. Unmatched junction bases numbered 4, after V lost 8 bases and J lost 5 bases. Germline CDR1 is ENHRY and CDR2 is SYGVKD. Repertoires were generated with immunoSEQ multiplex PCR, while TCRdb's copy carries only in-frame clones and drops some. The sample gives 10,000 to 15,000 clones, 85% to 90% of which show up once; about 61% is in the top ten. This material consisted of peripheral blood, taken before any cancer treatment. V usage is TRBV10-3 and J usage is TRBJ2-1, with 9 bases lining up with TRBD2. The receptor was derived from a male donor aged 60 or over with stage III lung adenocarcinoma. The DNA for the CDR3 is TGTGCCATCGAGGCTAGCGGGAACAATGAGCAGTTCTTC. It encodes CAIEASGNNEQFF.